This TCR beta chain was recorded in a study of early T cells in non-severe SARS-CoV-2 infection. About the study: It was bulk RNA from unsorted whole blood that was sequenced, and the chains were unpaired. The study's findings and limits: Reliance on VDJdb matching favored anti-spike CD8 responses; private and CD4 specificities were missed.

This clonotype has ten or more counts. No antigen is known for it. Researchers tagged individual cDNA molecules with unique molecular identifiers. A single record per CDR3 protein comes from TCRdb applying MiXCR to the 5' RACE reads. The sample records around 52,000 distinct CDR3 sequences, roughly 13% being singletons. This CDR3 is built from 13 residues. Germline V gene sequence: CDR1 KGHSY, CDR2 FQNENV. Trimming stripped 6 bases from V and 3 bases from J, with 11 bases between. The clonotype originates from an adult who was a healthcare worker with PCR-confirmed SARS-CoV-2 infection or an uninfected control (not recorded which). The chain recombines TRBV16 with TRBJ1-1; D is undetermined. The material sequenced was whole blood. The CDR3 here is CASSFILHTEAFF. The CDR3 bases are TGTGCCAGCAGTTTTATACTCCACACTGAAGCTTTCTTT.